This T cell receptor beta chain was found in a study of sequential checkpoint blockade in melanoma. Looking at the study overall: Matched biopsies came pretreatment and at week 13 for twenty-two patients. Overall study results and limits: Mutational load did not correlate with tumor T-cell fraction or clonality.

The CDR3 length is 14 residues. The germline gives CDR1 SGHVT, CDR2 SQSDAQ. The data were produced by immunoSEQ multiplex PCR, yet TCRdb's version contains in-frame clones alone and is incomplete. In the table there are some 19,000 clones, around 26% of which are singletons. This clone was counted only a few times. Antigen: not known. A junction end diverges from the germline sequence, so it may reflect a read error. Indicated treatment: randomized to nivolumab then ipilimumab (arm A) or the reverse (arm B). The V and J genes are TRBV7-4 and TRBJ2-2; 8 bases are shared with TRBD2. This sequence was found in a human donor with melanoma. Material: tumor tissue (inferred from file names), obtained from a patient given nivolumab and ipilimumab in sequence. The CDR3 loop is CASSVARGAGELFF. Here the CDR3 DNA reads TGTGCCAGCAGCGTAGCGCGGGGGGCCGGGGAGCTGTTTTTT.